Included here is one T cell receptor beta chain sequence, with context. Its antigen is still unknown. The data are from a study of CD8 T cells in ankylosing spondylitis. Points from the study as a whole: Seemingly characteristic of ankylosing spondylitis blood was a TCR beta motif consisting of about 8 highly homologous variants.

TCRdb ran MiXCR on the 5' RACE reads and lists one entry per CDR3 protein. The sample has about 540,000 distinct CDR3 sequences; about 13% are singletons. V lost 4 bases, J lost 5 bases, and 3 bases stayed unmatched. The length of the CDR3 is 15 residues. The germline gives CDR1 SGHRS, CDR2 YFSETQ. The receptor was isolated from a male donor with ankylosing spondylitis. Material: blood, either unsorted or a sorted T cell fraction (not recorded which). V usage is TRBV5-1 and J usage is TRBJ2-5, with 15 bases that match TRBD2. DNA of the CDR3: TGCGCCAGCAGCGATGGGACTAGCGGGAGGGAGACCCAGTACTTC. Residues: CASSDGTSGRETQYF.